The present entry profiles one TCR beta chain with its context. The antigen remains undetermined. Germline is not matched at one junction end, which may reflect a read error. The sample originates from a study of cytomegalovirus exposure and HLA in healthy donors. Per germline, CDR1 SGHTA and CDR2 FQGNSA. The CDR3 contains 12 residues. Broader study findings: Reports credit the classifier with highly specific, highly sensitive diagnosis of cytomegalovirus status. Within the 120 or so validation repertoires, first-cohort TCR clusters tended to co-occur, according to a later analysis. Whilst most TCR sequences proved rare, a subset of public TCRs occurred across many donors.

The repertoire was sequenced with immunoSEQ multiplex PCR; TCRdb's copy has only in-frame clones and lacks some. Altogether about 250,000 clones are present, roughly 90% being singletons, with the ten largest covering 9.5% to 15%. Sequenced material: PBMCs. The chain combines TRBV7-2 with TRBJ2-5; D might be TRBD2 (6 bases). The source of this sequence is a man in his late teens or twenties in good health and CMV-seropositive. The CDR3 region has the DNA TGTGCCAGCAGCTTCCAATCTAGCGACCCCGACTTC. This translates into CASSFQSSDPDF.